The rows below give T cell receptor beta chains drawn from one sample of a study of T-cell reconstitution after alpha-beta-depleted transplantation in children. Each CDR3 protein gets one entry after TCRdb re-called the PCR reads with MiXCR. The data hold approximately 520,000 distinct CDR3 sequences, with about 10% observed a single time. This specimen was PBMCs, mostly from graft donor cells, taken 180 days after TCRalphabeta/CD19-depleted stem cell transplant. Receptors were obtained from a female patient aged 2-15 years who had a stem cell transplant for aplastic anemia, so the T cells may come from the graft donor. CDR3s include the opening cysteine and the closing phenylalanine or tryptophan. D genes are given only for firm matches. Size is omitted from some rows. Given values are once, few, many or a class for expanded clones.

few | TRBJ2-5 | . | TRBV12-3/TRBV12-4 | TGTGCCAGCAGCCAGCCCCTACACGGAGGGTTTGAGACCCAGTACTTC | CASSQPLHGGFETQYF
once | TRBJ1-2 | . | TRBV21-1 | TGTGCCAGCAGCAAAGTCTGGACAGGGTACTATGGCTACACCTTC | CASSKVWTGYYGYTF
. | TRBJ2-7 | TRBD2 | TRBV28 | TGTGCCAGCAGTTTAGCTAGCGGGAGGCCCTTAGGCTACGAGCAGTACTTC | CASSLASGRPLGYEQYF
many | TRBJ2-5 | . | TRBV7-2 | TGTGCCAGCAGTCCAAGGACCGCTGAGACCCAGTACTTC | CASSPRTAETQYF
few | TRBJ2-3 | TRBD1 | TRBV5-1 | TGCGCCAGCAGCCTAGGGACAGTCATAACAGATACGCAGTATTTT | CASSLGTVITDTQYF
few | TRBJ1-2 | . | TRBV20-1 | TGCAGTGCTAGAGATCGGGGGGGTAGCTATGGCTACACCTTC | CSARDRGGSYGYTF
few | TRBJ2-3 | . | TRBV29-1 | TGCAGCGTAGCAGTTTTGGGGCGGCCTAGCACAGATACGCAGTATTTT | CSVAVLGRPSTDTQYF
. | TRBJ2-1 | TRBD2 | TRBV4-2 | TGTGCCAGCAGCCAAGATAGGGCTAGCGGGAGGAGTGAGCAGTTCTTC | CASSQDRASGRSEQFF
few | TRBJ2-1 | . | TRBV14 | TGTGCCAGCAGCCAAGGGTGGTACAATGAGCAGTTCTTC | CASSQGWYNEQFF
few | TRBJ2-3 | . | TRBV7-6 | TGTGCCAGCAGCTTAGGTTGGCCGAATTCCCTCCTTAGCACAGATACGCAGTATTTT | CASSLGWPNSLLSTDTQYF
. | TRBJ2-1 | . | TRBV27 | TGTGCCAGCAGAATAGGGGGGGCGCGCGACGGGAGGAGAAATGAGCAGTTCTTC | CASRIGGARDGRRNEQFF
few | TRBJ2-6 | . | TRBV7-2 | TGTGCCAGCAGCTTTAGACCCTCTGGGGCCAACGTCCTGACTTTC | CASSFRPSGANVLTF
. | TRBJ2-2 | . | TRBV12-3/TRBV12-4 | TGTGCCAGCAGTTTCGGGCTAGGTCACACCGGGGAGCTGTTTTTT | CASSFGLGHTGELFF
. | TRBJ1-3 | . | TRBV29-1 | TGCAGCGTTGAAGAGCCCTTCTCTGGAAACACCATATATTTT | CSVEEPFSGNTIYF
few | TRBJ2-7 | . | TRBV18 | TGTGCCAGCTCACCAAAGCAGGGGTCCTCATCCTACGAGCAGTACTTC | CASSPKQGSSSYEQYF
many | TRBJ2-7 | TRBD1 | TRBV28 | TGTGCCAGCTTAAGCCCAGGGGGCGGGTACGAGCAGTACTTC | CASLSPGGGYEQYF
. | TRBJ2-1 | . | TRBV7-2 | TGTGCCAGCAGCCTAAATGGACCGCTACCATCCTACAATGAGCAGTTCTTC | CASSLNGPLPSYNEQFF
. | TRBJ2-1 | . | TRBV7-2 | TGTGCCAGCAGCTTAGCGGGGACTGGGGCGGGCCTCCACTACAATGAGCAGTTCTTC | CASSLAGTGAGLHYNEQFF
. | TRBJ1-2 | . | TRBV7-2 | TGTGCCAGCACCCAAATGGCGAGAGGATCCCATGGCTACACCTTC | CASTQMARGSHGYTF
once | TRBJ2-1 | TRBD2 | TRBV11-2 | TGTGCCAGCAGCTTATCTGCGCGGGAGTTCTACAATGAGCAGTTCTTC | CASSLSAREFYNEQFF
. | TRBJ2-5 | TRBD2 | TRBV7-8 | TGTGCCAGCTCCCAGCGGGAGGATGTGAAGACCCAGTACTTC | CASSQREDVKTQYF
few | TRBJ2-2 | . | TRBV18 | TGTGCCAGCTCACCACCGGGAGGTTGGACCGGGGAGCTGTTTTTT | CASSPPGGWTGELFF
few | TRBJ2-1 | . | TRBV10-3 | TGTGCCATCAGTGAGGGGGGTGGATTCTACAATGAGCAGTTCTTC | CAISEGGGFYNEQFF
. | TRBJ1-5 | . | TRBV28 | TGTGCCAGCAGTTTATCAAGGGTTCAGCCCCAGCATTTT | CASSLSRVQPQHF
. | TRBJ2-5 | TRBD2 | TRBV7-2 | TGTGCCAGCAGCTTCACTAGCGGGGTCCAATACTTC | CASSFTSGVQYF
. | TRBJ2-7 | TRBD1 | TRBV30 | TGTGCCTTGGACAGGCCGTACGAGCAGTACTTC | CALDRPYEQYF
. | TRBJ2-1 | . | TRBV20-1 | TGCAGTGCTAGACGGGCCTACGAATACAATGAGCAGTTCTTC | CSARRAYEYNEQFF
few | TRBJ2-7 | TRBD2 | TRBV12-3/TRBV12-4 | TGTGCCAGCAGTTTGGGGACTAGCGCCGAGCAGTACTTC | CASSLGTSAEQYF
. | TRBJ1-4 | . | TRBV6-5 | TGTGCCAGCAGTTATTCGCTGGGGGCAGGAAATGAAAAACTGTTTTTT | CASSYSLGAGNEKLFF
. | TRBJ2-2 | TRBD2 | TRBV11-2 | TGTGCCAGCAGCCCCCTAGCGGGAGACTCTACCGGGGAGCTGTTTTTT | CASSPLAGDSTGELFF
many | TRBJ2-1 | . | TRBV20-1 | TGCAGTGCTACCTGGGGGAGCTCCTACAATGAGCAGTTCTTC | CSATWGSSYNEQFF
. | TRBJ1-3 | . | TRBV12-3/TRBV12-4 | TGTGCCAGCAGTTTAAACAGCTCTGGAAACACCATATATTTT | CASSLNSSGNTIYF
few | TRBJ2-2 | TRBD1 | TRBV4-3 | TGCGCCAGCAGCCGCGCGGACAGGTTGAACACCGGGGAGCTGTTTTTT | CASSRADRLNTGELFF
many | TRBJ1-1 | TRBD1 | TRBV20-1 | TGCAGTGCTACCTCCCTGGACAGGGCGGACACTGAAGCTTTCTTT | CSATSLDRADTEAFF
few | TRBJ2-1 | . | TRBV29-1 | TGCAGCGTTGGGGCCAGAGGGGGTGAGCAGTTCTTC | CSVGARGGEQFF
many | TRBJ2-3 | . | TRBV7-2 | TGTGCCAGCAGCTTAGCTACTGTTCTATGGGGATGGGCAGATACGCAGTATTTT | CASSLATVLWGWADTQYF
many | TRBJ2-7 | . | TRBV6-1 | TGTGCCAGCAGCCAAGGGGGTAGTTACGAGCAGTACTTC | CASSQGGSYEQYF
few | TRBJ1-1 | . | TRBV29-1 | TGCAGCGTCGACTTTCTTGGACTGCCGGTTGAGACTGAAGCTTTCTTT | CSVDFLGLPVETEAFF
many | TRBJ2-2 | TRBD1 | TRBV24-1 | TGTGCCACCAGCGAACAGGGGGCGGACACCGGGGAGCTGTTTTTT | CATSEQGADTGELFF
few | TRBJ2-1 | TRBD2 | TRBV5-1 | TGCGCCAGCAGCGGGGGACTAGGGTACAATGAGCAGTTCTTC | CASSGGLGYNEQFF
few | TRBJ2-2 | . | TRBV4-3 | TGCGCCAGCAGCCACGACAGGAACTACGGGGAGCTGTTTTTT | CASSHDRNYGELFF
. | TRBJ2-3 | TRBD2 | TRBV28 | TGTGCCAGCAGTCCCGACAATGTCGCTGGCGGGAGAAAATGGGGCACAGATACGCAGTATTTT | CASSPDNVAGGRKWGTDTQYF
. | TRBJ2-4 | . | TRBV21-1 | TGTGCCAGCAGCAGAGGACAGGAAAACATTCAGTACTTC | CASSRGQENIQYF
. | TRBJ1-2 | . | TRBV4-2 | TGTGCCAGCAGCCCCCGGGGGAGGGACGTAAGGGGCTACACCTTC | CASSPRGRDVRGYTF
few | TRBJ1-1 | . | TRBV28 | TGTGCCAGCAAGGGTGCCACTGAAGCTTTCTTT | CASKGATEAFF
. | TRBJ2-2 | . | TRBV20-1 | TGCAGTGCTAGTATGGGGGCTGGGACCGGGGAGCTGTTTTTT | CSASMGAGTGELFF
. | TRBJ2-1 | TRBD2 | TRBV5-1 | TGCGCCAGCAGGAGAGGCAGCGGGAGTTTATTCATCAGTCATGAGCAGTTCTTC | CASRRGSGSLFISHEQFF
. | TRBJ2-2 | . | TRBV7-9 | TGTGCCAGCAGCTCACAAGTCGGGACACAGAACACCGGGGAGCTGTTTTTT | CASSSQVGTQNTGELFF
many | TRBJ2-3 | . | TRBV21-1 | TGTGCCAGCGTCGAGCGGGGGGGGCCCCCCGATACGCAGTATTTT | CASVERGGPPDTQYF
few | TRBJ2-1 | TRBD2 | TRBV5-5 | TGTGCCAGCAGCTTGATTTCTAGCGGGTCCTACAATGAGCAGTTCTTC | CASSLISSGSYNEQFF
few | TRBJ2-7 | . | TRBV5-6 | TGTGCCAGCAGCCCCAGACAAGGAATCTACGAGCAGTACTTC | CASSPRQGIYEQYF
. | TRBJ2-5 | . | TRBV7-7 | TGTGCCAGCAGCTCCCTGACGGAGACCCAGTACTTC | CASSSLTETQYF
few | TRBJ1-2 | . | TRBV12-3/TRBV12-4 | TGTGCCAGCAGTTTACGCGGGGACGACGGCTACACCTTC | CASSLRGDDGYTF
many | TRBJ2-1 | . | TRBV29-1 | TGCAGCGTTGGTGGGAGACGGGATGAGCAGTTCTTC | CSVGGRRDEQFF
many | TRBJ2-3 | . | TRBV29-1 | TGCAGCGTTGTTCAGGAGGCAGATACGCAGTATTTT | CSVVQEADTQYF